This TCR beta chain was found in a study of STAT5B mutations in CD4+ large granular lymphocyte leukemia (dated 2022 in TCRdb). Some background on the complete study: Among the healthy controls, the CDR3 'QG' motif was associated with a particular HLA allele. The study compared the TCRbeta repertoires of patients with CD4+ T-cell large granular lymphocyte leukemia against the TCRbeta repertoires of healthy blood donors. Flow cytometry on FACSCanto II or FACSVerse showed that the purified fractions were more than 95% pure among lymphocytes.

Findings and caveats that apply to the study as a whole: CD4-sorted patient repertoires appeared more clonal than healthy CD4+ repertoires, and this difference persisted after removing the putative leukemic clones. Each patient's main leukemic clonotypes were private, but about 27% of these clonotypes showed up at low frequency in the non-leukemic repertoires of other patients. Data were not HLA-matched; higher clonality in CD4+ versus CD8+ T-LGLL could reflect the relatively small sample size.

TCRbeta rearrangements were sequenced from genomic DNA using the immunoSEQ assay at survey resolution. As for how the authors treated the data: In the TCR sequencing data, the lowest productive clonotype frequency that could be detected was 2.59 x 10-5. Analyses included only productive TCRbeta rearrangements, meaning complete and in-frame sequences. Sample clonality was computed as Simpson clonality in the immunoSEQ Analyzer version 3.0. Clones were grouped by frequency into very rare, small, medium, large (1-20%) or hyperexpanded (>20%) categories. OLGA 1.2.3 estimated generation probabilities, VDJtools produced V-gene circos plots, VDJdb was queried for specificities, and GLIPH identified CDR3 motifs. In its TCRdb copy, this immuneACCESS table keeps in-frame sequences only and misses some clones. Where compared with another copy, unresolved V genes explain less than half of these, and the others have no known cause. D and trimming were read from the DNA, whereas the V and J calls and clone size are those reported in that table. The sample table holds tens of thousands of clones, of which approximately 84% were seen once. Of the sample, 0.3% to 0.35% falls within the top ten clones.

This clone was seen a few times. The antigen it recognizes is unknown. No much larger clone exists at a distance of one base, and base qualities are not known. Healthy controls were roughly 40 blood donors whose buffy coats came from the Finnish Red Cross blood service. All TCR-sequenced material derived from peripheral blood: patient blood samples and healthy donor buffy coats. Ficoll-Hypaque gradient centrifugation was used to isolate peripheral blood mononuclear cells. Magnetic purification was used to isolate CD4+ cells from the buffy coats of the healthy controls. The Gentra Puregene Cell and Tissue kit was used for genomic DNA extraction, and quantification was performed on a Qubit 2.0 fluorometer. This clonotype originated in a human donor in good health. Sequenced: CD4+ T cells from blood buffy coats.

For the CDR3, the sequence is CASRSTYGYTF. The DNA reads TGTGCCAGCAGGAGCACTTATGGCTACACCTTC. The rearrangement joined TRBV2 to TRBJ1-2, with the D gene call left open. Trimming takes 6 bases from V and 5 bases from J, and the germline ends sit 7 bases apart. Looking up the germline V gene yields CDR1 SNHLY and CDR2 FYNNEI. From the cysteine up to the phenylalanine, the CDR3 has a length of 11 residues. Only CDR3 DNA is held: 33 bases, read in frame from base 1.